A selection of T cell receptor beta chains follows, all from one sample in a study of control samples from healthy donors and cancer patients. The data were produced by immunoSEQ multiplex PCR, yet TCRdb's version contains in-frame clones alone and is incomplete. Among 90,000 or so clones, roughly nine tenths were seen once, and the ten largest hold less than 10%. The sequenced sample consisted of PBMCs. The receptors originated from a woman aged 45-65 years with colorectal cancer. The CDR3 runs from the conserved cysteine through the conserved F or W. D genes are given only for firm matches. For some rows the clone size is stated as once, few or many, or as a class when expanded; others skip it.

>NA|NA|14|TRBV28|TRBJ1-5
TGTGCCAGCAATCGACAATTAAGCAATCAGCCCCAGCATTTT
CASNRQLSNQPQHF
>NA|NA|15|TRBV4-3|TRBJ1-3
TGCGCCAGCAGCCAAGTACTGGGGACTGGAAACACCATATATTTT
CASSQVLGTGNTIYF
>NA|NA|12|TRBV6-5|TRBJ1-1
TGTGCCAGCAGCCGCGGGGTGGGTGAAGCTTTCTTT
CASSRGVGEAFF
>once|NA|13|TRBV6-5|TRBJ1-2
TGTGCCACCACAGCCGGGGTTAACTATGGCTACACCTTC
CATTAGVNYGYTF
>NA|NA|14|TRBV6-5|TRBJ2-1
TGTGCCAGCAGTCCCCGGGGCCGGGTCGGTGAGCAGTTCTTC
CASSPRGRVGEQFF
>few|NA|14|TRBV6-2/TRBV6-3|TRBJ2-6
TGTGCCAGCAGTTACTCGTCTGGGGCCAACGTCCTGACTTTC
CASSYSSGANVLTF
>NA|NA|16|TRBV4-1|TRBJ1-2
TGCGCCAGCAGCCAAATGGCGGGGGTGGCTAACTATGGCTACACCTTC
CASSQMAGVANYGYTF
>NA|TRBD1|16|TRBV28|TRBJ1-1
TGTGCCAGCAGAACGGGACAGGGGGCAGTGAACACTGAAGCTTTCTTT
CASRTGQGAVNTEAFF
>NA|NA|19|TRBV19|TRBJ2-1
TGTGCCAGTAGTATGGGGGGATCACAGGGTCCGAGCTCCTACAATGAGCAGTTCTTC
CASSMGGSQGPSSYNEQFF
>NA|NA|13|TRBV7-2|TRBJ2-1
TGTGCCAGCAGCTTAGCAGTGGATAATGAGCAGTTCTTC
CASSLAVDNEQFF
>NA|NA|13|TRBV7-6|TRBJ1-6
TGTGCCAGCAGCGTACTCGTAGGATCACCCCTCCACTTT
CASSVLVGSPLHF
>NA|TRBD1|15|TRBV7-6|TRBJ1-5
TGTGCCAGCAGCTTTATAGGGACAGTCGGACAGCCCCAGCATTTT
CASSFIGTVGQPQHF
>NA|NA|17|TRBV7-8|TRBJ2-1
TGTGCCAGCAGCTTAACCCTTCAGGCGAGCTCCTACAATGAGCAGTTCTTC
CASSLTLQASSYNEQFF
>NA|TRBD1|16|TRBV2|TRBJ1-4
TGTGCCAGCAGTCCTCCAGAAGACAGGGGGCGTGAAAAACTGTTTTTT
CASSPPEDRGREKLFF
>few|TRBD1|14|TRBV5-1|TRBJ1-6
TGCGCCAGCAGCGTGGACAGGGTAAATTCACCCCTCCACTTT
CASSVDRVNSPLHF
>NA|TRBD1|15|TRBV6-1|TRBJ1-2
TGTGCCAGCAGTGAGACTACAGGGGTTAACTATGGCTACACCTTC
CASSETTGVNYGYTF
>once|NA|14|TRBV24-1|TRBJ1-5
TGTGCCACCAGTGATTCAGGGGTTGGTCAGCCCCAGCATTTT
CATSDSGVGQPQHF